This T cell receptor beta chain was identified during a study of T cells after yellow fever vaccination. General study results and limits: Bulk-population clonotypes that are abundant could appear as contaminants in FACS-sorted repertoires.

Germline trimming cut 9 bases from V and 2 bases from J; bases unmatched to any gene: 7. This CDR3 has 13 amino acids. The germline V gene has CDR1 LNHDA and CDR2 SQIVND (reference sequence). A single record per CDR3 protein comes from TCRdb applying MiXCR to the 5' RACE reads. This table holds fewer than 85,000 distinct CDR3 sequences, about 7.7% found once. On this clonotype: Its antigen is as yet unknown.

This TCR was sampled from a man aged 30 to 45 who received the YFV17D yellow fever vaccine. Sequences were derived from CD8+ T cells sorted from PBMCs, sampled on the day of the yellow fever booster vaccination. This chain links TRBV19 with TRBJ2-7; 7 bases agree with TRBD2. The CDR3 spells CASGAGDTYEQYF. CDR3 DNA: TGTGCCAGCGGGGCGGGAGATACCTACGAGCAGTACTTC.